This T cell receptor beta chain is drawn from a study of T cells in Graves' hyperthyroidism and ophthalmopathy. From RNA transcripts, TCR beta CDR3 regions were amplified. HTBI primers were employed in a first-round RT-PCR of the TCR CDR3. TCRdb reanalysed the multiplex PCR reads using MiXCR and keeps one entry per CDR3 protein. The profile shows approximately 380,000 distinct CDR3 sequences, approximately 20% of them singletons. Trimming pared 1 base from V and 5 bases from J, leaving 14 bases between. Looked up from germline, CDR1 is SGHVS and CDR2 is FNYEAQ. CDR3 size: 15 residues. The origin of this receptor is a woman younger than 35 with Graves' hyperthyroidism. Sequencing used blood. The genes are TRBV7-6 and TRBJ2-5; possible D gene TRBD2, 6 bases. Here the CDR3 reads CASSLGPGGVETQYF. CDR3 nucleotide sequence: TGTGCCAGCAGCTTAGGTCCTGGCGGGGTTGAGACCCAGTACTTC.